Sequencing of this T cell receptor beta chain was carried out in a study of blood T cell repertoires in COVID-19. Germline V gene sequence: CDR1 MNHEY, CDR2 SVGAGI. CDR3 size: 15 residues. V lost 6 bases and J lost 3; bases outside the gene matches: 10. Data came from immunoSEQ multiplex PCR; TCRdb stores just in-frame clones and leaves some out. Of about 320,000 clones detected, 90% appear once; the ten largest clones hold 3% to 5%. This rearrangement joins TRBV6-5 to TRBJ2-7, with 8 bases identical to TRBD1. Sequenced: PBMCs or T cells enriched from blood (not recorded which). The receptor was isolated from a woman aged 25 to 39 who had been exposed to COVID-19. CDR3: CASSRRLDRDYEQYF. CDR3 nucleotides: TGTGCCAGCAGCCGCCGCTTGGACAGGGACTACGAGCAGTACTTC.